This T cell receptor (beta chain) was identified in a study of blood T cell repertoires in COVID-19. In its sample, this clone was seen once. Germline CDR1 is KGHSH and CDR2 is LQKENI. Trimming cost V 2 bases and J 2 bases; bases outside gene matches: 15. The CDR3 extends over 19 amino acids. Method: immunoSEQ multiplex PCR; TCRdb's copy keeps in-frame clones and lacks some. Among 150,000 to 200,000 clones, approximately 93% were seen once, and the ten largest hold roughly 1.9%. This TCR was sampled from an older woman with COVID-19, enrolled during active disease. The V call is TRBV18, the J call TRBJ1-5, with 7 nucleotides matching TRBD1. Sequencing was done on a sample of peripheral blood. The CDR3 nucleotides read TGTGCCAGCTCACCAATGATGAGGGGGCTAGTTGGAGGCAATCAGCCCCAGCATTTT. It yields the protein CASSPMMRGLVGGNQPQHF.